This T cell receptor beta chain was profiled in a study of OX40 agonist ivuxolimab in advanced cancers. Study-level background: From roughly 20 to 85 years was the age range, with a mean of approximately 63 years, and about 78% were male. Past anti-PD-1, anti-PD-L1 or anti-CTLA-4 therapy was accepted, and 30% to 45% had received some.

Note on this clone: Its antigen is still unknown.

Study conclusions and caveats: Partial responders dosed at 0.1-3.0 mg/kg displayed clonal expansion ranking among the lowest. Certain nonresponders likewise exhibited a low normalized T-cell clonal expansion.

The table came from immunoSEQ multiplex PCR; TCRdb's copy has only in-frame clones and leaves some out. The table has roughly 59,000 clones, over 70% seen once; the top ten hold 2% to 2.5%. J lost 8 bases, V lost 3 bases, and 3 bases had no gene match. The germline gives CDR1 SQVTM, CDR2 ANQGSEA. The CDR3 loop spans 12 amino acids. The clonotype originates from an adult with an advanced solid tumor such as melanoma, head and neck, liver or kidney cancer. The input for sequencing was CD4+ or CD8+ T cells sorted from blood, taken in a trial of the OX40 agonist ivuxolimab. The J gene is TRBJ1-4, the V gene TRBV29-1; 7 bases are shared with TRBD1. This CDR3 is CSVETQGEKLFF. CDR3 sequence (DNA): TGCAGCGTTGAGACACAGGGGGAAAAACTGTTTTTT.